This T cell receptor (beta chain) appears in the sequencing data of a study of T-cell reconstitution after alpha-beta-depleted transplantation in children. Study observations and caveats: Where alpha-beta T cells came from about two months after transplant was reportedly several hundred expanded graft clones.

Comment on this clonotype: Its specificity is not known.

This CDR3 has 15 amino acids. V trimming: 8 bases; J trimming: 3 bases; junction bases outside the gene matches: 8. Per the germline V gene, CDR1 is LNHNV and CDR2 is YYDKDF (reference sequence). Unique molecular identifiers were incorporated when the TCRbeta library was constructed. TCRdb reanalysed the PCR reads using MiXCR and keeps one entry per CDR3 protein. This sample has just over 950,000 distinct CDR3 sequences, with about 26% found just once. This chain links TRBV15 with TRBJ2-1; TRBD1 agrees at 9 bases. The source of this sequence is a boy younger than two who had a stem cell transplant for SCID, so the T cells may come from the graft donor. The input for sequencing was PBMCs, mostly from graft donor cells, taken 360 days after TCRalphabeta/CD19-depleted stem cell transplant. The CDR3 reads CATAGGQGGYNEQFF. The CDR3 DNA reads TGTGCCACCGCAGGGGGACAGGGCGGCTACAATGAGCAGTTCTTC.